The rows below give T cell receptor beta chains drawn from one sample of a study of Ad26.COV2.S vaccination and SARS-CoV-2 variants. The assay was immunoSEQ multiplex PCR, and TCRdb's table has in-frame clones only and misses some. The sample includes approximately 300,000 clones, over 80% of them seen just once. The source material was peripheral blood, sampled in a trial of Ad26.COV2.S vaccine versus placebo. These receptors were obtained from a person aged 18-60 years who received the Ad26.COV2.S COVID-19 vaccine or a placebo. Both conserved end residues are part of each CDR3. A D gene is named only where the DNA matches it firmly.

V gene: TRBV6-6
D gene: TRBD1
J gene: TRBJ2-7
CDR3 protein: CASSYGDRTYEQYF

V gene: TRBV28
D gene: .
J gene: TRBJ2-7
CDR3 protein: CASSSLIYEQYF

V gene: TRBV6-2/TRBV6-3
D gene: TRBD2
J gene: TRBJ2-1
CDR3 protein: CASSYSERGASFYNEQFF

V gene: TRBV10-3
D gene: .
J gene: TRBJ1-5
CDR3 protein: CAISGGPGNQPQHF

V gene: TRBV7-9
D gene: .
J gene: TRBJ1-1
CDR3 protein: CASSLMAVNTEAFF

V gene: TRBV7-2
D gene: TRBD1
J gene: TRBJ1-2
CDR3 protein: CASSLSGGQNYGYTF

V gene: TRBV6-5
D gene: .
J gene: TRBJ2-3
CDR3 protein: CAAGYSITDTQYF

V gene: TRBV3-1/TRBV3-2
D gene: .
J gene: TRBJ2-4
CDR3 protein: CASSQVGFAKNIQYF

V gene: TRBV30
D gene: .
J gene: TRBJ1-2
CDR3 protein: CAWSVGVAGYGYTF

V gene: TRBV2
D gene: .
J gene: TRBJ1-6
CDR3 protein: CASVSQGTIDSPLHF

V gene: TRBV19
D gene: .
J gene: TRBJ2-6
CDR3 protein: CAPKGGPGANVLTF

V gene: TRBV6-5
D gene: .
J gene: TRBJ1-4
CDR3 protein: CASSYSPGTEKLFF

V gene: TRBV6-5
D gene: .
J gene: TRBJ2-7
CDR3 protein: CASGNRGLPYEQYF

V gene: TRBV7-2
D gene: .
J gene: TRBJ1-1
CDR3 protein: CASSLQDYVPEAFF

V gene: TRBV4-1
D gene: TRBD2
J gene: TRBJ2-5
CDR3 protein: CASSQAGGREETQYF

V gene: TRBV10-3
D gene: .
J gene: TRBJ1-1
CDR3 protein: CAIGRGPGTEAFF

V gene: TRBV19
D gene: TRBD1
J gene: TRBJ1-1
CDR3 protein: CASIRQGNTEAFF

V gene: TRBV5-1
D gene: .
J gene: TRBJ2-5
CDR3 protein: CASSAPGRETQYF

V gene: TRBV5-1
D gene: .
J gene: TRBJ1-2
CDR3 protein: CASSLAQAGYGYTF

V gene: TRBV19
D gene: .
J gene: TRBJ1-2
CDR3 protein: CATLSGRGQIFRGYTF

V gene: TRBV7-9
D gene: TRBD1
J gene: TRBJ2-7
CDR3 protein: CASSHRDRSHEQYF

V gene: TRBV5-1
D gene: TRBD2
J gene: TRBJ2-3
CDR3 protein: CASSLDSRGLAGHTDTQYF

V gene: TRBV6-1
D gene: .
J gene: TRBJ2-1
CDR3 protein: CASSEGVTKQFF

V gene: TRBV12-3/TRBV12-4
D gene: .
J gene: TRBJ1-1
CDR3 protein: CARSGGMNTEAFF

V gene: TRBV29-1
D gene: TRBD1
J gene: TRBJ2-3
CDR3 protein: CSVEGGDRGPADTQYF

V gene: TRBV18
D gene: .
J gene: TRBJ1-1
CDR3 protein: CASSPDRGSRTEAFF

V gene: TRBV6-5
D gene: TRBD1
J gene: TRBJ2-7
CDR3 protein: CASKDRGRSEQYF

V gene: TRBV6-4
D gene: TRBD2
J gene: TRBJ2-7
CDR3 protein: CASSRILSGGPYEQYF

V gene: TRBV7-9
D gene: .
J gene: TRBJ2-2
CDR3 protein: CASSLGGLKDTGELFF

V gene: TRBV5-1
D gene: .
J gene: TRBJ2-2
CDR3 protein: CASSLASTGELFF

V gene: TRBV3-1/TRBV3-2
D gene: .
J gene: TRBJ2-7
CDR3 protein: CASSQGAAYYEQYF

V gene: TRBV28
D gene: .
J gene: TRBJ1-5
CDR3 protein: CASSHGQPQHF

V gene: TRBV5-4
D gene: TRBD1
J gene: TRBJ1-2
CDR3 protein: CASTTTPGQGFYGYTF

V gene: TRBV10-3
D gene: .
J gene: TRBJ1-2
CDR3 protein: CAISESGFKGYTF

V gene: TRBV9
D gene: .
J gene: TRBJ2-2
CDR3 protein: CASSARSTGELFF

V gene: TRBV7-9
D gene: .
J gene: TRBJ1-2
CDR3 protein: CASSYQGGYTF

V gene: TRBV6-5
D gene: .
J gene: TRBJ1-2
CDR3 protein: CASNPGYNYGYTF

V gene: TRBV6-5
D gene: .
J gene: TRBJ2-1
CDR3 protein: CASSPVGESGNEQFF

V gene: TRBV2
D gene: .
J gene: TRBJ1-6
CDR3 protein: CASRAGTSYNSPLHF

V gene: TRBV5-1
D gene: .
J gene: TRBJ2-1
CDR3 protein: CASSLGTWEGSEQFF

V gene: TRBV28
D gene: .
J gene: TRBJ1-5
CDR3 protein: CASSLNQPQHF

V gene: TRBV5-1
D gene: .
J gene: TRBJ2-5
CDR3 protein: CASSFGTSLLETQYF

V gene: TRBV7-9
D gene: .
J gene: TRBJ1-4
CDR3 protein: CASSSGDRTNEKLFF

V gene: TRBV5-1
D gene: .
J gene: TRBJ2-7
CDR3 protein: CASSLYGYEQYF

V gene: TRBV28
D gene: TRBD2
J gene: TRBJ2-1
CDR3 protein: CASRTLAGDPYNEQFF

V gene: TRBV4-2
D gene: TRBD1
J gene: TRBJ1-4
CDR3 protein: CASSRLTGGNEKLFF

V gene: TRBV2
D gene: .
J gene: TRBJ1-1
CDR3 protein: CASSENGGTNTEAFF

V gene: TRBV6-4
D gene: .
J gene: TRBJ1-2
CDR3 protein: CASSDSPSIGLYGYTF

V gene: TRBV5-1
D gene: TRBD2
J gene: TRBJ2-3
CDR3 protein: CASSPHPSGGITDTQYF

V gene: TRBV7-2
D gene: TRBD1
J gene: TRBJ1-2
CDR3 protein: CASSLVGQGGYGYTF

V gene: TRBV20-1
D gene: TRBD1
J gene: TRBJ2-5
CDR3 protein: CSASQGERETQYF

V gene: TRBV12-3/TRBV12-4
D gene: TRBD1
J gene: TRBJ1-5
CDR3 protein: CASRRTGGQPQHF

V gene: TRBV7-9
D gene: .
J gene: TRBJ2-1
CDR3 protein: CASSLGGSYNEQFF

V gene: TRBV5-1
D gene: .
J gene: TRBJ1-1
CDR3 protein: CASSFTREVNTEAFF

V gene: TRBV5-1
D gene: .
J gene: TRBJ2-5
CDR3 protein: CASSWDQETQYF

V gene: TRBV18
D gene: TRBD1
J gene: TRBJ2-1
CDR3 protein: CASSPPTGSSWDEQFF

V gene: TRBV10-1
D gene: .
J gene: TRBJ2-5
CDR3 protein: CASHEGSKETQYF